The TCR beta chain under discussion was sequenced for a study of control samples from healthy donors and cancer patients. V was clipped by 2 bases and J by 6 bases, with 15 bases between them. This CDR3 contains 15 residues. The germline V gene has CDR1 MGHRA and CDR2 YSYEKL. Libraries were prepared by immunoSEQ multiplex PCR; TCRdb keeps only in-frame clonotypes and omits some of them. Of over 200,000 clones in the sample, about 80% are singletons; the top ten hold 10% to 15%. The origin of this receptor is a woman aged 55-69 years with lung cancer. Sequenced sample: PBMCs. The rearrangement joins TRBV4-1 to TRBJ2-3, with D perhaps TRBD1 or TRBD2 (5 bases each). The CDR3 protein is CASSQSGATWDTQYF. In nucleotides, the CDR3 is TGCGCCAGCAGCCAATCCGGGGCTACGTGGGATACGCAGTATTTT.